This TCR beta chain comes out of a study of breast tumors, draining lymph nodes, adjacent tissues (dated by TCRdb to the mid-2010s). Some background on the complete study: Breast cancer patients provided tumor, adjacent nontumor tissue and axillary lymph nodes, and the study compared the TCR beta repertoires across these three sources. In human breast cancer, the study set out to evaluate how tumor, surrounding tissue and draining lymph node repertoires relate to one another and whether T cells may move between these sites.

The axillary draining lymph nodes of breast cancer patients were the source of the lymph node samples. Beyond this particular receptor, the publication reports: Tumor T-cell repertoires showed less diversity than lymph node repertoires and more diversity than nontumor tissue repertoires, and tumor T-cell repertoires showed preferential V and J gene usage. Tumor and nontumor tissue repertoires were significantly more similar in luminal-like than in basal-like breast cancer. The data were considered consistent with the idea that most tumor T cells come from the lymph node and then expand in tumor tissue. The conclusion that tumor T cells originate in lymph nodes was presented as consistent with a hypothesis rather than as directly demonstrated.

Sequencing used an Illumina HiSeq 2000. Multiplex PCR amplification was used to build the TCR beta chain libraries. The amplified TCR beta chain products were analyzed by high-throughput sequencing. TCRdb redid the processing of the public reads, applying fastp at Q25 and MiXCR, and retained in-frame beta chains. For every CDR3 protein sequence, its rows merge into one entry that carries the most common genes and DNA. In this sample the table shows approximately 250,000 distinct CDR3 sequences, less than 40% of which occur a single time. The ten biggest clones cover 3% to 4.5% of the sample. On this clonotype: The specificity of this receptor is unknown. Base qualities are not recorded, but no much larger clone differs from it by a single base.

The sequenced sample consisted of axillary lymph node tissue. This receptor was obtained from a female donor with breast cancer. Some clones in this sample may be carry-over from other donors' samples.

The CDR3 has the sequence CATNGNTGETQYF. The sequenced DNA: TGTGCCACCAACGGGAACACCGGGGAGACCCAGTACTTC. Recombination connected TRBV24-1 to TRBJ2-5, with a weak D call of TRBD2 (5 bases match). The CDR3 covers 13 residues, taking in both the cysteine and the phenylalanine. The only DNA kept is the CDR3, 39 bases in frame from the first base. Trimming removed 8 bases from V and 5 bases from J, leaving 14 bases between the germline ends. The germline V gene supplies CDR1 KGHDR and CDR2 SFDVKD.